This T cell receptor (beta chain) is from a study of cytomegalovirus exposure and HLA in healthy donors. Study outcomes and limitations: Per published reports, the classifier diagnosed cytomegalovirus status with high specificity and sensitivity. Among TCR beta chains, those listed as cytomegalovirus-associated numbered some 160.

The data were produced by immunoSEQ multiplex PCR, yet TCRdb's version contains in-frame clones alone and is incomplete. The sample lists some 160,000 clones, more than 70% occurring once. This CDR3 comprises 13 residues. Per the germline V gene, CDR1 is MNHEY and CDR2 is SVGAGI. The V gene lost 6 bases and the J gene lost 4 bases, with 7 bases spanning the gap. As concerns this clone: Its antigen is unidentified.

The V and J genes are TRBV6-5 and TRBJ2-6; no definite D call. Input material: PBMCs. This clonotype was sampled from a man between 18 and 29 years old in good health and CMV-seronegative. CDR3 amino acids: CASSRVGANVLTF. The CDR3, as DNA: TGTGCCAGCAGCCGGGTCGGGGCCAACGTCCTGACTTTC.